The subject of this entry is one T cell receptor beta chain. Authors' methods: How many nucleated cells were present was estimated from reference gene primer amplification. Assay: immunoSEQ multiplex PCR; the TCRdb copy retains only in-frame clones and omits some. D and trimming come from the DNA, and the V and J calls and clone size come from that table. The sample holds some 180,000 clones; 83% are singletons and the top ten take roughly 2%. The entry originates in a study of blood T cell repertoires in COVID-19. Study-wide background: COVID-19 samples, acute and convalescent, were from the United States, Italy and Spain.

The source is a woman over 75 with acute or convalescent COVID-19. Sequencing was done on a sample of peripheral blood.

CDR3: CASSDSRLQPQHF. The CDR3, as DNA: TGTGCCAGCAGTGACTCCCGTCTTCAGCCCCAGCATTTT. This chain connects TRBV2 to TRBJ1-5; D is undetermined. Germline V gene lookup returns CDR1 SNHLY and CDR2 FYNNEI. This CDR3 contains 13 residues. Between the trimmed V and J ends, which lost 3 bases and 6 bases, there was a span of 9 bases.